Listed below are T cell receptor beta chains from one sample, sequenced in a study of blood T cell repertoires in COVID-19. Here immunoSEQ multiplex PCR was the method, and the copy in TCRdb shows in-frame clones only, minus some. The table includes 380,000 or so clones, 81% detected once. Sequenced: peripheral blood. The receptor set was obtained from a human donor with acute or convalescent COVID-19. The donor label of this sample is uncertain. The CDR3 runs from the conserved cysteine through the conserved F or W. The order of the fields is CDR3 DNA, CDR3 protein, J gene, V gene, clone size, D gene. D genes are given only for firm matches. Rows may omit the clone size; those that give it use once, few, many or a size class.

TGTGCCAGCAGTATCGGGAGTCGCTCTGGCTACACCTTC,CASSIGSRSGYTF,TRBJ1-2,TRBV11-2,.,.
TGTGCCAGCAGTTACAGCGGTCTAGTTGGGAGTGAGCAGTTCTTC,CASSYSGLVGSEQFF,TRBJ2-1,TRBV6-2/TRBV6-3,.,.
TGTGCCAGCAGTACCCTGGGACTAGCGGGACCCTACGAGCAGTACTTC,CASSTLGLAGPYEQYF,TRBJ2-7,TRBV27,.,TRBD2
TGTGCCAGCAAAAGCGGGGGCCCTCGCGGGGGAGCGGCCCAGTACTTC,CASKSGGPRGGAAQYF,TRBJ2-5,TRBV28,.,TRBD2
TGCGCCAGCAGTGAGTCCCGGACTCTTACCGGGGAGCTGTTTTTT,CASSESRTLTGELFF,TRBJ2-2,TRBV10-2,.,.
TGCGCCAGCAGCTTGGTGGTGAGTACAGTTCCCGAGCAGTTCTTC,CASSLVVSTVPEQFF,TRBJ2-1,TRBV5-1,few,.
TGCGCCAGCAGCTTGGGGACAGTCGGGGAAAAACTGTTTTTT,CASSLGTVGEKLFF,TRBJ1-4,TRBV5-1,.,.
TGCGCCAGCAGCGCAGGGGGTGATGGAAACACCATATATTTT,CASSAGGDGNTIYF,TRBJ1-3,TRBV5-1,few,TRBD1
TGTGCCAGCAGCTTCCGGGACAGAATGAACACTGAAGCTTTCTTT,CASSFRDRMNTEAFF,TRBJ1-1,TRBV3-1/TRBV3-2,.,TRBD1
TGTGCCAGTAGTAGGACAGGGGAAGTGAGCGAGCAGTACTTC,CASSRTGEVSEQYF,TRBJ2-7,TRBV19,.,TRBD1
TGTGCCAGCTCAGGGCCTGGGGAGCAGTACTTC,CASSGPGEQYF,TRBJ2-7,TRBV18,.,.
TGTGCCAGCAGCTTAGGACTACAGCTCTATGGCTACACCTTC,CASSLGLQLYGYTF,TRBJ1-2,TRBV7-9,.,.
TGTGCCAGCACTCTAGGTGGCACTCCTAACTATGGCTACACCTTC,CASTLGGTPNYGYTF,TRBJ1-2,TRBV28,.,.
TGTGCCAGCAGGGCCTCCTATAATTCACCCCTCCACTTT,CASRASYNSPLHF,TRBJ1-6,TRBV2,.,.
TGTGCCAGCAGTATACAGGGGGAAACCTATAGGGGCTACACCTTC,CASSIQGETYRGYTF,TRBJ1-2,TRBV28,.,TRBD1
TGTGCCAGTAACAGGGGGCCTAACACCGGGGAGCTGTTTTTT,CASNRGPNTGELFF,TRBJ2-2,TRBV6-5,.,TRBD1
TGTGCCAGCAGTGAAGGGGCGGGGGGCGCCTACAATGAGCAGTTCTTC,CASSEGAGGAYNEQFF,TRBJ2-1,TRBV2,.,TRBD2
TGCGCCAGCAGCTTGGCGGTGGACTATGGCTACACCTTC,CASSLAVDYGYTF,TRBJ1-2,TRBV5-1,.,.
TGTGCCAGCAGTCGAACAGGGGGACGGTATGGCTACACCTTC,CASSRTGGRYGYTF,TRBJ1-2,TRBV28,.,TRBD1
TGTGCCAGCAGTTTAAGGGGACAGGGGGTTAGTCTCTCGGTAAACTATGGCTACACCTTC,CASSLRGQGVSLSVNYGYTF,TRBJ1-2,TRBV27,.,TRBD1
TGTGCCAGCAGTACAACGGGGCAGGGAGGGACCCAGTACTTC,CASSTTGQGGTQYF,TRBJ2-5,TRBV5-5,.,.
TGTGCCAGCAGGGCCTGGGGACAGGGCTCCTACGAGCAGTACTTC,CASRAWGQGSYEQYF,TRBJ2-7,TRBV28,.,TRBD1
TGTGCCACCGCCTCTAGGGGGGAGACCCAGTACTTC,CATASRGETQYF,TRBJ2-5,TRBV15,.,.
TGTGCCAGCATGACGGAGTCAAGCTCCTACAATGAGCAGTTCTTC,CASMTESSSYNEQFF,TRBJ2-1,TRBV2,once,.
TGCGCCAGCAGACCAGACCTGGAGGGGAGAGCTTTCTTT,CASRPDLEGRAFF,TRBJ1-1,TRBV10-1,.,.
TGCGCCAGCAGCGCGGAAGGTGGAGTCTCCTACAATGAGCAGTTCTTC,CASSAEGGVSYNEQFF,TRBJ2-1,TRBV5-1,.,.
TGTGCCAGCAGCCAAGTCAGGACTAGCGGACAAGAGACCCAGTACTTC,CASSQVRTSGQETQYF,TRBJ2-5,TRBV3-1/TRBV3-2,.,TRBD2
TGCGCCAGCAGCAGTTTCGGACAGGGGAACACTGAAGCTTTCTTT,CASSSFGQGNTEAFF,TRBJ1-1,TRBV5-1,.,TRBD1
TGTGCCAGCAGCCCTGGACTTTACACCGGGGAGCTGTTTTTT,CASSPGLYTGELFF,TRBJ2-2,TRBV3-1/TRBV3-2,.,.
TGTGCCAGCAGCCAAGAGGGGGGGTTTAACACTGAAGCTTTCTTT,CASSQEGGFNTEAFF,TRBJ1-1,TRBV14,.,.
TGTGCCAGCCGAGAATTAGCAGGGGGCGCGGTCGGAGCTTTCTTT,CASRELAGGAVGAFF,TRBJ1-1,TRBV6-5,.,TRBD1